A single sample gave rise to the 8 T cell receptor beta chains below, sequenced in a study of blood T cell repertoires in COVID-19. The repertoire was sequenced with immunoSEQ multiplex PCR; TCRdb's copy has only in-frame clones and lacks some. Counted here are approximately 140,000 clones, about 88% occurring once; the ten biggest clones make up about 10%. Sequenced sample: peripheral blood. These receptors originate from a man aged 50 to 59 with active or convalescent COVID-19.

The chain is built from TRBV7-9 and TRBJ2-2, with D possibly TRBD1 on 6 matching bases. This CDR3 is 15 amino acids long. CDR1 and CDR2 (germline): SEHNR, FQNEAQ (reference sequence). V gave up 1 base and J gave up 4 bases, with 10 bases separating them. CDR3 loop: CASSLVKGVTGELFF. The CDR3 DNA sequence: TGTGCCAGCAGCTTAGTCAAGGGGGTCACCGGGGAGCTGTTTTTT.

The gene calls are TRBV7-2 and TRBJ1-2, with 8 bases identical to TRBD1. J was trimmed by 4 bases and V by 4 bases; bases with no gene match: 8. CDR1 SGHTA and CDR2 FQGNSA come from the germline V gene. This CDR3 has 15 amino acids. The CDR3 nucleotides are TGTGCCAGCAGCTCCGGACAGGGATGGCCCTATGGCTACACCTTC. Protein: CASSSGQGWPYGYTF.

The rearrangement joins TRBV10-3 to TRBJ1-5; no clear D. V dropped 0 bases and J dropped 5 bases, with 11 bases sitting between them. From germline, CDR1 is ENHRY and CDR2 SYGVKD. This CDR3 is 15 amino acids long. The CDR3 loop is CAISESNSVHQPQHF. As DNA, the CDR3 is TGTGCCATCAGTGAGTCGAACAGTGTCCATCAGCCCCAGCATTTT.

The chain has TRBV24-1 and TRBJ2-7, with TRBD1 matching over 8 bases. In germline, CDR1 is KGHDR, CDR2 SFDVKD. The trim removed 6 bases at V and 4 bases at J, leaving 7 bases unmatched. The CDR3 is made up of 14 amino acids. CDR3 loop: CATSPGGPWYEQYF. The DNA for the CDR3 is TGTGCCACCAGTCCAGGGGGCCCATGGTACGAGCAGTACTTC.

In the case of this clone: A junction end diverges from the germline sequence, so it may reflect a read error. The chain combines TRBV7-7 with TRBJ2-5, with 7 bases aligning to TRBD2. The V gene's germline CDR1 is SSHAT and CDR2 FNYEAQ (reference sequence). This CDR3 region has 15 residues. The CDR3 is CASSSFGGGQETQYF. CDR3 coding DNA: TGTGCTAGCAGCTCCTTTGGGGGGGGTCAAGAGACCCAGTACTTC.

J is TRBJ1-2 and V is TRBV5-1, with 9 nucleotides matching TRBD1. The CDR3 loop spans 15 amino acids. V shed 0 bases and J 4 bases; nucleotides not matched to a gene: 4. Looked up from germline, CDR1 is SGHRS and CDR2 is YFSETQ. CDR3 nucleotide sequence: TGCGCCAGCAGCTTGGTAGGACAGGGGAGCTATGGCTACACCTTC. Residues: CASSLVGQGSYGYTF.

This clone was observed a single time. The chain couples TRBV7-9 to TRBJ2-1; 10 nucleotides match TRBD1. CDR3 length equals 15 residues. V dropped 4 bases and J dropped 6; count of bases not matched to a gene: 6. Germline V gene sequence: CDR1 SEHNR, CDR2 FQNEAQ (reference sequence). The CDR3 nucleotides read TGTGCCAGCAGCTCGACCGGGACAGGGGTCAATGAGCAGTTCTTC. This translates into CASSSTGTGVNEQFF.

The gene calls are TRBV7-9 and TRBJ2-7, with 8 bases lining up with TRBD2. Germline V gene data show CDR1 as SEHNR and CDR2 as FQNEAQ (reference sequence). The V segment lost 1 base and the J segment 3 bases; nucleotides outside the gene matches: 14. There are 18 residues in the CDR3. CDR3 coding DNA: TGTGCCAGCAGCTTAGAGCGTTCGGGGACTAGGGGTAACTACGAGCAGTACTTC. Protein product: CASSLERSGTRGNYEQYF.